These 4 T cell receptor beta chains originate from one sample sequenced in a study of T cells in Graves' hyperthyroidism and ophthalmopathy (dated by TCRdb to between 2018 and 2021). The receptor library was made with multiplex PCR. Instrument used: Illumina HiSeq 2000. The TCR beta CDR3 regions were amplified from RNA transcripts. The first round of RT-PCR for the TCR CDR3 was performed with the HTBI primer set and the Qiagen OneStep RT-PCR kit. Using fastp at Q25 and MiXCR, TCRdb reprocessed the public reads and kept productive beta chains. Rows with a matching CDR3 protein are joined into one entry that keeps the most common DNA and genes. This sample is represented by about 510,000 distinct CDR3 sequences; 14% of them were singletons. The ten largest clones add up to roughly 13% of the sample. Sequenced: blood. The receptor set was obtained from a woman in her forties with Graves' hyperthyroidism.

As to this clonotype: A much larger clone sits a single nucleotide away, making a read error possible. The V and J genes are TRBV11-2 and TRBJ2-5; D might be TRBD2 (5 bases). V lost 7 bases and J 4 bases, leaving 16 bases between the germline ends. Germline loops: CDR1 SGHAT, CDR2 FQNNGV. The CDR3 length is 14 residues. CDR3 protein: CASTIAGRGETQYF. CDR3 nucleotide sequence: TGTGCCAGCACCATAGCAGGCCGGGGAGAGACCCAGTACTTC.

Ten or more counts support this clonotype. The CDR3 DNA reads as TGTGCCAGCATCTACAGGGGCCAAGAGACCCAGTACTTC. This sequence encodes CASIYRGQETQYF. The rearrangement links TRBV28 to TRBJ2-5; 7 bases match TRBD1. V lost 7 bases to trimming and J lost 1 base; unmatched junction nucleotides: 3. CDR3 length equals 13 residues. CDR1 is MDHEN, CDR2 SYDVKM, per germline.

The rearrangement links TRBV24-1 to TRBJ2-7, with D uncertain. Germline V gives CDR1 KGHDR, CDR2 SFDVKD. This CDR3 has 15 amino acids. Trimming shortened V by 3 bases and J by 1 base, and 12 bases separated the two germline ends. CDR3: CATSDGPPDSYEQYF. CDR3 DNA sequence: TGTGCCACCAGTGATGGGCCTCCGGATTCCTACGAGCAGTACTTC.

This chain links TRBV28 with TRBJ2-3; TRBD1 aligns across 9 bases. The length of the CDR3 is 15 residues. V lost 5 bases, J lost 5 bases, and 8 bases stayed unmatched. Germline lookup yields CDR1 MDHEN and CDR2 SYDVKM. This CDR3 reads CASSAAGTGRDTQYF. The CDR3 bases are TGTGCCAGCAGTGCCGCCGGGACAGGGAGAGATACGCAGTATTTT. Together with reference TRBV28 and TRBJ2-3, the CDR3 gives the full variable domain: DVKVTQSSRYLVKRTGEKVFLECVQDMDHENMFWYRQDPGLGLRLIYFSYDVKMKEKGDIPEGYSVSREKKERFSLILESASTNQTSMYLCASSAAGTGRDTQYFGPGTRLTVL.